These T cell receptor beta chains were read from a single sample in a study of metastatic and nonmetastatic thyroid tumors. Using MiXCR, TCRdb reanalyzed the PCR reads. This table holds tens of thousands of clones, around 15% found once. The sequencing sample was made of blood. All receptors derive from a female donor with papillary thyroid cancer or a benign thyroid nodule (not recorded which). Some clones in this sample may be carry-over from other donors' samples. Both conserved end residues are part of each CDR3. Each record gives: V gene, D gene, J gene, clone size, CDR3 protein, CDR3 DNA. A D gene is named only where the DNA matches it firmly. Clone sizes are given selectively: once, few, many, or a class where the clone is expanded.

>TRBV9|.|TRBJ2-3|many
CASSDDAGNTQYF
TGTGCCAGCAGCGACGATGCTGGTAATACGCAGTATTTT
>TRBV28|TRBD2|TRBJ2-4|many
CASGLAENIQYF
TGTGCCAGTGGACTAGCGGAAAACATTCAGTACTTC
>TRBV20-1|.|TRBJ2-3|many
CSAEESTSTQYF
TGCAGTGCGGAGGAGAGTACTAGTACGCAGTATTTT
>TRBV20-1|.|TRBJ2-7|few
CSALGETRVKGEQYF
TGCAGTGCCTTGGGGGAGACAAGGGTTAAAGGCGAGCAGTACTTC
>TRBV2|.|TRBJ2-7|.
CAIGIPGYEQYF
TGTGCCATCGGGATACCGGGTTACGAGCAGTACTTC
>TRBV12-3/TRBV12-4|.|TRBJ1-2|many
CASNNREGGRSIGYTF
TGTGCCAGCAACAACCGGGAGGGGGGGCGGTCTATTGGCTACACCTTC
>TRBV5-1|TRBD1|TRBJ1-3|many
CASSRGQMSSGNTIYF
TGCGCCAGCAGCAGGGGACAGATGAGCTCTGGAAACACCATATATTTT
>TRBV6-2/TRBV6-3|.|TRBJ2-5|many
CASTSRLGGETQYF
TGTGCCAGCACCTCTCGCCTGGGTGGGGAGACCCAGTACTTC
>TRBV6-1|.|TRBJ2-1|few
CASSFQGGRNEQFF
TGTGCCAGCAGTTTTCAGGGGGGGAGGAATGAGCAGTTCTTC
>TRBV7-9|.|TRBJ2-5|many
CASSFSPSRETQYF
TGTGCCAGCAGCTTCTCCCCATCCCGAGAGACCCAGTACTTC
>TRBV20-1|.|TRBJ2-1|many
CSASDSNHYNEQFF
TGCAGTGCGTCGGACTCAAACCACTACAATGAGCAGTTCTTC
>TRBV20-1|.|TRBJ2-7|.
CSAEQRQFTDYEQYF
TGCAGTGCCGAACAGCGGCAGTTCACAGACTACGAGCAGTACTTC
>TRBV11-3|.|TRBJ2-3|many
CASAPPGDTDTQYF
TGTGCCAGCGCCCCCCCCGGGGACACAGATACGCAGTATTTT
>TRBV12-3/TRBV12-4|TRBD2|TRBJ2-3|few
CASSFGSGGTDTQYF
TGTGCCAGCAGTTTTGGTAGCGGGGGGACAGATACGCAGTATTTT
>TRBV11-2|TRBD2|TRBJ2-7|many
CASSLGGWGGNEQYF
TGTGCCAGCAGCTTAGGGGGCTGGGGGGGGAACGAGCAGTACTTC
>TRBV18|.|TRBJ2-2|many
CASSPLFATGELFF
TGTGCCAGCTCACCACTCTTTGCGACCGGGGAGCTGTTTTTT
>TRBV6-1|.|TRBJ2-7|few
CASTPGVGRIYEQYF
TGTGCCAGCACCCCGGGGGTGGGACGGATCTACGAGCAGTACTTC
>TRBV2|TRBD1|TRBJ2-1|many
CASSGLRGQGLNEQFF
TGTGCCAGCAGTGGCCTTAGGGGACAGGGCCTCAATGAGCAGTTCTTC
>TRBV5-1|TRBD1|TRBJ2-7|many
CASSLGQGAFYEQYF
TGCGCCAGCAGCTTGGGACAGGGTGCCTTCTACGAGCAGTACTTC
>TRBV28|.|TRBJ1-5|many
CASSFLGAGKSQPQHF
TGTGCCAGCAGTTTCCTCGGGGCGGGGAAGAGTCAGCCCCAGCATTTT
>TRBV10-2|TRBD2|TRBJ2-1|many
CASSKGLAGEQFF
TGCGCCAGCAGCAAGGGACTAGCGGGAGAGCAGTTCTTC
>TRBV6-1|.|TRBJ1-5|.
CASSTTDRASNQPQHF
TGTGCCAGCAGTACTACAGACCGCGCTAGCAATCAGCCCCAGCATTTT
>TRBV9|.|TRBJ1-1|.
CASSVEGWGYTEAFF
TGTGCCAGCAGCGTAGAAGGGTGGGGCTACACTGAAGCTTTCTTT